Listed below are T cell receptor beta chains from one sample, sequenced in a study of shared clonotypes between healthy human individuals. Libraries were prepared by immunoSEQ multiplex PCR; TCRdb keeps only in-frame clonotypes and omits some of them. The sample yields roughly 2.5 million clones, roughly 92% seen once. The specimen sequenced was naive CD4+ T cells sorted from blood. The receptors here all came from a man between 18 and 29 years old in good health. The CDR3 runs from the conserved cysteine through the conserved F or W. A D gene is named only where the DNA matches it firmly. The size entry is marked missing in some rows and otherwise reads once, few, many or a size class.

v_call: TRBV15
d_call: -
j_call: TRBJ2-7
clone_size: -
cdr3_nt: TGTGCCACCAGCAGAGATCGGGTCAGTTCCTACGAGCAGTACTTC
cdr3_aa: CATSRDRVSSYEQYF

v_call: TRBV7-3
d_call: -
j_call: TRBJ1-1
clone_size: -
cdr3_nt: TGTGCCAGCAGCTCCACGGGGACCATGAACACTGAAGCTTTCTTT
cdr3_aa: CASSSTGTMNTEAFF

v_call: TRBV28
d_call: -
j_call: TRBJ1-2
clone_size: -
cdr3_nt: TGTGCCAGCAACCTGGGACCCTATGGCTACACCTTC
cdr3_aa: CASNLGPYGYTF

v_call: TRBV9
d_call: TRBD1
j_call: TRBJ2-7
clone_size: -
cdr3_nt: TGTGCCAGCAGCGTAGAGGACAGGGACACCTACGAGCAGTACTTC
cdr3_aa: CASSVEDRDTYEQYF

v_call: TRBV19
d_call: TRBD1
j_call: TRBJ2-3
clone_size: -
cdr3_nt: TGTGCCAGTAGTATAGGACAGGGAGCTACAGATACGCAGTATTTT
cdr3_aa: CASSIGQGATDTQYF

v_call: TRBV19
d_call: TRBD1
j_call: TRBJ2-5
clone_size: -
cdr3_nt: TGTGCCAGTAGTGTTAGGACAGGGATGCAAGAGACCCAGTACTTC
cdr3_aa: CASSVRTGMQETQYF

v_call: TRBV2
d_call: TRBD1
j_call: TRBJ1-2
clone_size: -
cdr3_nt: TGTGCCAGCAGTAACAGGGGGTCCATCGATGGCTACACCTTC
cdr3_aa: CASSNRGSIDGYTF

v_call: TRBV30
d_call: -
j_call: TRBJ2-3
clone_size: -
cdr3_nt: TGTGCCTCGTCGGGGGGCACAGATACGCAGTATTTT
cdr3_aa: CASSGGTDTQYF

v_call: TRBV30
d_call: -
j_call: TRBJ2-5
clone_size: -
cdr3_nt: TGTGCCTGGAGTTACCCCGGGACTGTCCACGAGACCCAGTACTTC
cdr3_aa: CAWSYPGTVHETQYF

v_call: TRBV18
d_call: TRBD2
j_call: TRBJ2-3
clone_size: -
cdr3_nt: TGTGCCAGCTCACCACAGGCTAGCGGATACACAGATACGCAGTATTTT
cdr3_aa: CASSPQASGYTDTQYF

v_call: TRBV18
d_call: -
j_call: TRBJ2-7
clone_size: -
cdr3_nt: TGTGCCAGCTCCCCCTCGTTAGCCCACGAGCAGTACTTC
cdr3_aa: CASSPSLAHEQYF

v_call: TRBV5-4
d_call: TRBD1
j_call: TRBJ1-1
clone_size: -
cdr3_nt: TGTGCCAGCAGGTCTGGACAGACAGGGACTGAAGCTTTCTTT
cdr3_aa: CASRSGQTGTEAFF

v_call: TRBV19
d_call: -
j_call: TRBJ1-4
clone_size: once
cdr3_nt: TGTGCCAGTAGTCCCCCGGGGTTTACTAATGAAAAACTGTTTTTT
cdr3_aa: CASSPPGFTNEKLFF

v_call: TRBV5-5
d_call: TRBD1
j_call: TRBJ2-7
clone_size: -
cdr3_nt: TGTGCCAGCAGCTTGGGGGGACAGGTATATTACGAGCAGTACTTC
cdr3_aa: CASSLGGQVYYEQYF

v_call: TRBV27
d_call: -
j_call: TRBJ1-4
clone_size: -
cdr3_nt: TGTGCCAGCAGTTTAAGGGCGGCCGATAATGAAAAACTGTTTTTT
cdr3_aa: CASSLRAADNEKLFF

v_call: TRBV10-2
d_call: TRBD2
j_call: TRBJ2-7
clone_size: -
cdr3_nt: TGCGCCAGCACCCTGGGAGGACTAGCTTACGAGCAGTACTTC
cdr3_aa: CASTLGGLAYEQYF

v_call: TRBV11-2
d_call: -
j_call: TRBJ2-7
clone_size: -
cdr3_nt: TGTGCCAGCAGCTTACAGGGGCGTTGGTCCTACGAGCAGTACTTC
cdr3_aa: CASSLQGRWSYEQYF

v_call: TRBV7-2
d_call: -
j_call: TRBJ2-5
clone_size: -
cdr3_nt: TGTGCCAGCAGCTTAGCTCTACAGGGACGGGAGACCCAGTACTTC
cdr3_aa: CASSLALQGRETQYF

v_call: TRBV27
d_call: TRBD2
j_call: TRBJ2-1
clone_size: -
cdr3_nt: TGTGCCAGCAGTCCCTTCGTGGGTACGACTAGCGGGAGTAGAAATGAGCAGTTCTTC
cdr3_aa: CASSPFVGTTSGSRNEQFF

v_call: TRBV5-4
d_call: TRBD2
j_call: TRBJ2-1
clone_size: -
cdr3_nt: TGTGCCAGCAGCTATGGGACTAGCGGGATGAGCGAGCAGTTCTTC
cdr3_aa: CASSYGTSGMSEQFF

v_call: TRBV6-4
d_call: -
j_call: TRBJ1-6
clone_size: -
cdr3_nt: TGTGCCAGCAGAAGAGATATCTCCTATAATTCACCCCTCCACTTT
cdr3_aa: CASRRDISYNSPLHF

v_call: TRBV7-2
d_call: TRBD1
j_call: TRBJ1-1
clone_size: -
cdr3_nt: TGTGCCAGCAGCTTAGTGGGGACAGGGCGAGGGGCTTTCTTT
cdr3_aa: CASSLVGTGRGAFF

v_call: TRBV6-1
d_call: -
j_call: TRBJ2-2
clone_size: -
cdr3_nt: TGTGCCAGCAGTGAAGCGTGGGACACCGGGGAGCTGTTTTTT
cdr3_aa: CASSEAWDTGELFF

v_call: TRBV11-2
d_call: -
j_call: TRBJ2-3
clone_size: -
cdr3_nt: TGTGCCAGTGTCGTGTGGACGCAGTATTTT
cdr3_aa: CASVVWTQYF

v_call: TRBV2
d_call: TRBD2
j_call: TRBJ2-3
clone_size: once
cdr3_nt: TGTGCCAGCAGGGCCGGGACTAGCGGCACAGATACGCAGTATTTT
cdr3_aa: CASRAGTSGTDTQYF

v_call: TRBV5-1
d_call: TRBD1
j_call: TRBJ1-4
clone_size: -
cdr3_nt: TGCGCCAGCAGCTTTCAAACGGACAGGCCTGAAAAACTGTTTTTT
cdr3_aa: CASSFQTDRPEKLFF

v_call: TRBV9
d_call: -
j_call: TRBJ2-1
clone_size: -
cdr3_nt: TGTGCCAGCAGCGAGGGGTACCGCAATGAGCAGTTCTTC
cdr3_aa: CASSEGYRNEQFF

v_call: TRBV10-3
d_call: TRBD2
j_call: TRBJ2-3
clone_size: -
cdr3_nt: TGTGCCATCAGTGGGTTGGGCGGGGGGCCCACAGATACGCAGTATTTT
cdr3_aa: CAISGLGGGPTDTQYF

v_call: TRBV5-1
d_call: TRBD1
j_call: TRBJ2-7
clone_size: -
cdr3_nt: TGCGCCAGCAGCTGGGGACAGGGCGACGAGCAGTACTTC
cdr3_aa: CASSWGQGDEQYF

v_call: TRBV5-6
d_call: TRBD1
j_call: TRBJ1-1
clone_size: -
cdr3_nt: TGTGCCAGCAGTCGAGGGGGCGGCGACACTGAAGCTTTCTTT
cdr3_aa: CASSRGGGDTEAFF

v_call: TRBV6-9
d_call: TRBD2
j_call: TRBJ2-5
clone_size: -
cdr3_nt: TGTGCCAGCAGCCATACTAGCGGGAGGTTACCTAGGGAGCAGTACTTC
cdr3_aa: CASSHTSGRLPREQYF

v_call: TRBV5-1
d_call: -
j_call: TRBJ2-1
clone_size: -
cdr3_nt: TGCGCCAGCACGGCGGGGAGCTCCTACAATGAGCAGTTCTTC
cdr3_aa: CASTAGSSYNEQFF

v_call: TRBV5-1
d_call: -
j_call: TRBJ2-2
clone_size: -
cdr3_nt: TGCGCCAGCAGCTTAGCGAGCACCGGGGAGCTGTTTTTT
cdr3_aa: CASSLASTGELFF

v_call: TRBV7-9
d_call: -
j_call: TRBJ2-3
clone_size: -
cdr3_nt: TGTGCCAGCAGCTTATTGAAGGGGGCAGATACGCAGTATTTT
cdr3_aa: CASSLLKGADTQYF

v_call: TRBV7-9
d_call: -
j_call: TRBJ2-5
clone_size: -
cdr3_nt: TGTGCCAGCAGCTTAGTTCCCAGCCAAGAGACCCAGTACTTC
cdr3_aa: CASSLVPSQETQYF

v_call: TRBV10-3
d_call: -
j_call: TRBJ2-1
clone_size: -
cdr3_nt: TGTGCCATCAGTATTTCAGGTAATGAGCAGTTCTTC
cdr3_aa: CAISISGNEQFF

v_call: TRBV6-5
d_call: TRBD1
j_call: TRBJ1-6
clone_size: -
cdr3_nt: TGTGCCAGCAGTTACGGGACAGGCCCCTATAATTCACCCCTCCACTTT
cdr3_aa: CASSYGTGPYNSPLHF

v_call: TRBV12-5
d_call: -
j_call: TRBJ2-7
clone_size: once
cdr3_nt: TGTGCTAGTGGTTTGTTTTCCTACGAGCAGTACTTC
cdr3_aa: CASGLFSYEQYF

v_call: TRBV2
d_call: -
j_call: TRBJ1-5
clone_size: -
cdr3_nt: TGTGCCAGCAGTGTGGAGGGTAATAGCAATCAGCCCCAGCATTTT
cdr3_aa: CASSVEGNSNQPQHF

v_call: TRBV2
d_call: -
j_call: TRBJ2-3
clone_size: -
cdr3_nt: TGTGCCAGCAGTGAGACAGCCAGCACAGATACGCAGTATTTT
cdr3_aa: CASSETASTDTQYF

v_call: TRBV7-2
d_call: -
j_call: TRBJ1-4
clone_size: -
cdr3_nt: TGTGCCAGCAGCAAGGGAGTGACTAATGAAAAACTGTTTTTT
cdr3_aa: CASSKGVTNEKLFF

v_call: TRBV27
d_call: TRBD1
j_call: TRBJ2-3
clone_size: -
cdr3_nt: TGTGCCAGCAGCTTTCAGGGGGCCGGGACAGATACGCAGTATTTT
cdr3_aa: CASSFQGAGTDTQYF

v_call: TRBV10-3
d_call: TRBD2
j_call: TRBJ2-2
clone_size: -
cdr3_nt: TGTGCCATCAGACTAGCGGGAGCGAACACCGGGGAGCTGTTTTTT
cdr3_aa: CAIRLAGANTGELFF

v_call: TRBV27
d_call: -
j_call: TRBJ2-2
clone_size: -
cdr3_nt: TGTGCCAGCAGTTTAACCGGCAGGGTTTACACCGGGGAGCTGTTTTTT
cdr3_aa: CASSLTGRVYTGELFF

v_call: TRBV30
d_call: TRBD1
j_call: TRBJ1-1
clone_size: -
cdr3_nt: TGTGCCTGGGGCCCCGGGACAGGGGGCACTGAAGCTTTCTTT
cdr3_aa: CAWGPGTGGTEAFF

v_call: TRBV19
d_call: -
j_call: TRBJ2-5
clone_size: -
cdr3_nt: TGTGCCAGTAGTATCGTAGCTCTGAGTGAGACCCAGTACTTC
cdr3_aa: CASSIVALSETQYF

v_call: TRBV4-3
d_call: TRBD2
j_call: TRBJ2-6
clone_size: -
cdr3_nt: TGCGCCAGCAGCCGTGGACTAGCAAGCGGTGGGGCCAACGTCCTGACTTTC
cdr3_aa: CASSRGLASGGANVLTF

v_call: TRBV2
d_call: TRBD1
j_call: TRBJ1-5
clone_size: -
cdr3_nt: TGTGCCAGCAGTGGGGGACAGGGAGTAGGTCAGCCCCAGCATTTT
cdr3_aa: CASSGGQGVGQPQHF

v_call: TRBV20-1
d_call: -
j_call: TRBJ2-1
clone_size: -
cdr3_nt: TGCAGTGCTGCCTTCGTAAATGAGCAGTTCTTC
cdr3_aa: CSAAFVNEQFF

v_call: TRBV18
d_call: -
j_call: TRBJ1-5
clone_size: -
cdr3_nt: TGTGCCAGCTCACCACCAGGGGGGAGCAATCAGCCCCAGCATTTT
cdr3_aa: CASSPPGGSNQPQHF

v_call: TRBV11-2
d_call: TRBD2
j_call: TRBJ2-3
clone_size: -
cdr3_nt: TGTGCCAGCAGCTTAGGTCGAGCGGGGGGGGCAAGCACAGATACGCAGTATTTT
cdr3_aa: CASSLGRAGGASTDTQYF

v_call: TRBV5-1
d_call: TRBD1
j_call: TRBJ1-5
clone_size: -
cdr3_nt: TGCGCCAGCAGCTTGGGTCAGGGGGTGAATCAGCCCCAGCATTTT
cdr3_aa: CASSLGQGVNQPQHF

v_call: TRBV7-9
d_call: -
j_call: TRBJ2-5
clone_size: -
cdr3_nt: TGTGCCAGCAGCTATACTACGGAGACCCAGTACTTC
cdr3_aa: CASSYTTETQYF

v_call: TRBV7-9
d_call: TRBD2
j_call: TRBJ2-7
clone_size: once
cdr3_nt: TGTGCCAGCAGCCCTCCGGGACTAGCCCCCTACGAGCAGTACTTC
cdr3_aa: CASSPPGLAPYEQYF

v_call: TRBV6-5
d_call: -
j_call: TRBJ1-1
clone_size: -
cdr3_nt: TGTGCCAGCAGTTCCAGGGTCACGAACACTGAAGCTTTCTTT
cdr3_aa: CASSSRVTNTEAFF